The 2 T cell receptor beta chains below all came from one sample that was sequenced in a study of blood T cell repertoires in COVID-19. Profiled with immunoSEQ multiplex PCR; TCRdb holds only in-frame clones, not every one. This table has some 490,000 clones, over 75% appearing once. Sequencing input: peripheral blood. These receptors originate from a human donor in a cohort sampled during active COVID-19.

The chain links TRBV20-1 to TRBJ1-1; D unclear. Germline CDR1 is DFQATT and CDR2 is SNEGSKA (reference sequence). Trimming cost V 3 bases and J 4 bases, with 12 bases left between them. This CDR3 has 13 amino acids. CDR3 nucleotides: TGCAGTGCTAGTAAGGGAGTCGGCACTGAAGCTTTCTTT. It yields the protein CSASKGVGTEAFF.

The chain couples TRBV7-9 to TRBJ1-4; D is undetermined. Germline values: CDR1 SEHNR, CDR2 FQNEAQ (reference sequence). CDR3 length: 16 amino acids. The germline V and J ends were trimmed by 5 bases and 2 bases, with 15 bases remaining between them. CDR3 residues: CASSARESPTNEKLFF. CDR3 in DNA: TGTGCCAGCAGCGCCCGGGAGTCTCCGACTAATGAAAAACTGTTTTTT.